This record covers a single TCR beta chain. Its target is not known. Before the COVID-19 pandemic, during about 2011-2019, CD4+ T cells were taken from unexposed donors. CD4+ T cells were isolated from the cells after about nine days of culture. Testing used SARS-CoV-2 S/N and four cold-coronavirus spikes on unexposed-donor CD4+ T cells, cells permitting. Libraries were prepared by immunoSEQ multiplex PCR; TCRdb keeps only in-frame clonotypes and omits some of them. Altogether 21,000 or so clones are present, around 80% being singletons, with the ten largest covering around 30%. CDR1 and CDR2 (germline): MDHEN, SYDVKM. V shed 3 bases and J shed 4 bases, with 7 bases lying between them. CDR3 length equals 13 residues. The source of the sample is a study of CD4 T cells in relation to SARS-CoV-2 and coronaviruses. The study, taken as a whole, reports: No donor gave both pre-pandemic and post-infection samples.

Source material: CD4+ T cells from PBMCs, cultured in vitro. The chain uses TRBV28 and TRBJ2-1; tentatively, D is TRBD2 (5 bases). The TCR originated in a human donor in good health. The CDR3 spells CASSFGIYNEQFF. The CDR3 bases are TGTGCCAGCAGTTTCGGGATATACAATGAGCAGTTCTTC.